This T cell receptor (beta chain) was retrieved from a study of tumor-infiltrating lymphocytes in oesophageal squamous cell carcinoma (TCRdb year 2016). This clonotype was counted a single time. There is no known antigen for this receptor. Base qualities are missing; no much larger clone stands one base away. A single read offers scant evidence. Library method: PCR. Sequencing used an Illumina HiSeq 2000. TCRdb passed the public sequencing reads through fastp at Q25 and MiXCR, retaining productive beta sequences. Rows with one shared CDR3 protein collapse into an entry with the most common genes and DNA. The table for this sample lists approximately 19,000 distinct CDR3 sequences; approximately 45% of them were counted only once. The top ten clones comprise around 32% of the sample. The CDR3 sequence holds 15 residues, the cysteine and phenylalanine included. Of the read, only the CDR3 DNA is kept; its 45 bases are in frame from base 1. The germline V end is reduced by 4 bases and the J end by 12 bases; junction bases left unmatched: 15. Taken from the germline V gene (reference sequence), the CDR1 and CDR2 loops are SEHNR and FQNEAQ.

The sample was normal esophageal tissue next to the tumor. The source is a female donor with esophageal squamous cell carcinoma. Rearrangement joined TRBV7-9 to TRBJ2-1, and TRBD2 matches 7 of the central bases. In nucleotide form, the sequence is TGTGCCAGCAGCTCGAAGCGGGGCAGCACAGATACGCAGTTCTTC. It specifies CASSSKRGSTDTQFF.